The 30 T cell receptor beta chains presented below share a single source sample, sequenced in a study of blood T cell repertoires in COVID-19 (TCRdb year 2020). Library preparation employed the immunoSEQ multiplex PCR assay. TCRdb obtained this table from immuneACCESS and retained in-frame rearrangements with V and J assigned. These tables miss some clones; where compared with another copy, unresolved V genes account for less than half of the shortfall, and the remainder is unexplained. Here the sample has some 300,000 clones; about 88% occur a single time. Roughly 1.3% of the sample is taken by the ten largest. Sequenced sample: peripheral blood. The receptors derive from a man between 65 and 85 years old with acute or convalescent COVID-19.

The chain is built from TRBV4-3 and TRBJ2-7; D perhaps matches TRBD2 (7 bases). From germline, CDR1 is LGHNA and CDR2 YSLEER. The V and J ends lost 3 bases and 5 bases respectively, with 20 bases between them. The CDR3 covers 16 residues. The CDR3 reads CASSQLFGGRVHEQYF. CDR3 bases: TGCGCCAGCAGCCAGCTATTCGGGGGGCGCGTCCACGAGCAGTACTTC.

This clone was detected only a few times. The chain has TRBV19 and TRBJ1-1; D is ambiguous. This CDR3 has 17 residues. The V gene lost 5 bases and the J gene lost 0 bases, with 19 bases spanning the gap. CDR1 LNHDA and CDR2 SQIVND come from the germline V gene (reference sequence). The CDR3: CASSAQVLDRMNTEAFF. DNA of the CDR3: TGTGCCAGTAGTGCGCAGGTTTTGGATCGGATGAACACTGAAGCTTTCTTT.

This chain uses TRBV11-2 with TRBJ2-3; TRBD1 is a possible D gene (6 bases). V was shortened by 1 base and J by 0 bases, with 11 bases between the two germline ends. This CDR3 spans 16 amino acids. The germline V gene has CDR1 SGHAT and CDR2 FQNNGV. The CDR3 region is CASSLARTASTDTQYF. DNA for the CDR3: TGTGCCAGCAGCTTAGCTAGGACAGCTAGCACAGATACGCAGTATTTT.

This clone was observed a single time. The V and J genes are TRBV6-2 or TRBV6-3 and TRBJ2-1, with TRBD2 matching 9 bases. The germline V gene encodes CDR1 MNHEY and CDR2 SVGEGT. This CDR3 has 13 residues. After removal of 4 bases from V and 13 bases from J, the junction contained 8 bases not matched to a gene. CDR3 DNA: TGTGCCAGCAGTTTGGGGGTTGGGACTAGCCAGTTCTTC. Translation: CASSLGVGTSQFF.

The rearrangement links TRBV30 to TRBJ2-7; 9 bases are a match to TRBD1. V lost 5 bases to trimming and J lost 7 bases; unmatched junction nucleotides: 9. The CDR3 contains 13 residues. Germline lookup yields CDR1 GTSNPN and CDR2 SVGIG (reference sequence). CDR3: CAWFKDRGIEQYF. CDR3 nucleotide sequence: TGTGCCTGGTTTAAGGACAGGGGTATAGAGCAGTACTTC.

The chain is built from TRBV5-1 and TRBJ1-5; 8 nucleotides line up with TRBD1. The V segment lost 0 bases and the J segment 7 bases; nucleotides outside the gene matches: 0. Germline V lookup: CDR1 SGHRS, CDR2 YFSETQ. The CDR3 totals 13 residues. The CDR3 sequence is CASSLGTGQPQHF. CDR3 in DNA: TGCGCCAGCAGCTTGGGGACAGGGCAGCCCCAGCATTTT.

This clone was counted a few times. The chain has TRBV19 and TRBJ1-4, with D possibly being TRBD1 (6 bases). Trimming took off 6 bases at V and 8 bases at J, with 13 bases between the two ends. The germline V gene has CDR1 LNHDA and CDR2 SQIVND (reference sequence). The CDR3 runs 13 residues. CDR3 sequence reads: CASSRGGREKLFF. CDR3 in DNA: TGTGCCAGTAGCCGGGGGGGCAGGGAAAAACTGTTTTTT.

V usage is TRBV4-2 and J usage is TRBJ1-1; no firm D call. Trimming took 2 bases from V and 2 from J, leaving 3 bases between them. The CDR3 covers 12 residues. The germline gives CDR1 LGHNA, CDR2 YNFKEQ. Written as DNA, the CDR3 is TGTGCCAGCAGCCAACTAAACACTGAAGCTTTCTTT. It specifies CASSQLNTEAFF.

This chain connects TRBV7-9 to TRBJ2-1; 13 nucleotides line up with TRBD2. The CDR3 extends over 15 amino acids. Trimming removed 5 bases from V and 6 bases from J; junction bases left unmatched: 4. Germline CDR1 reads SEHNR; CDR2 reads FQNEAQ (reference sequence). The CDR3 reads CASSPGLAGANEQFF. The DNA for the CDR3 is TGTGCCAGCAGCCCCGGACTAGCGGGGGCCAATGAGCAGTTCTTC.

The rearrangement uses TRBV4-3 and TRBJ1-3, with a possible D match to TRBD1 (5 bases). The V end lost 4 bases, the J end lost 0 bases, and 13 bases lay between the germline ends. The CDR3 is 16 amino acids. The germline V gene encodes CDR1 LGHNA and CDR2 YSLEER. CDR3 loop: CASSLDRGDSGNTIYF. The CDR3 DNA is TGCGCCAGCAGCCTTGATAGGGGTGACTCTGGAAACACCATATATTTT.

The chain combines TRBV5-4 with TRBJ2-4, with a weak D call TRBD1 (6 bases). V was cut by 3 bases and J by 6 bases, with 16 bases left in between. This CDR3 has 15 residues. In germline, CDR1 is SGHNT, CDR2 YYREEE (reference sequence). The CDR3 loop is CASSSGTPEGNIQYF. CDR3 nucleotide sequence: TGTGCCAGCAGCTCCGGGACACCAGAGGGAAACATTCAGTACTTC.

This chain links TRBV7-9 with TRBJ1-2, with D possibly matching TRBD1 (6 bases). Germline CDR1 SEHNR, CDR2 FQNEAQ (reference sequence). Trimming stripped 6 bases from V and 8 bases from J, with 13 bases between. CDR3 length: 12 residues. The CDR3 DNA is TGTGCCAGCAGTCCAGGGGCTTCAGGCTACACCTTC. Its translation is CASSPGASGYTF.

This clone was counted a single time. The gene calls are TRBV6-5 and TRBJ1-6; 8 nucleotides align to TRBD1. The CDR3 is 16 residues long. The germline gives CDR1 MNHEY, CDR2 SVGAGI. The junction had 7 bases not matched to a gene; V was cut back by 2 bases and J by 7 bases. In DNA form, the CDR3 reads TGTGCCAGCAGTTACCTCCTAACAGGGGGGAATTCACCCCTCCACTTT. The encoded protein is CASSYLLTGGNSPLHF.

The genes are TRBV15 and TRBJ1-5, with 12 bases that match TRBD1. The trim removed 3 bases at V and 6 bases at J, leaving 9 bases unmatched. The germline gives CDR1 LNHNV, CDR2 YYDKDF (reference sequence). The CDR3 has 17 amino acids. In DNA, the CDR3 is TGTGCCACCAGCAGGGGACAGGGGGCGGATGTAGGTCAGCCCCAGCATTTT. Translation: CATSRGQGADVGQPQHF.

V and J are TRBV3-1 (or the pseudogene TRBV3-2) and TRBJ2-2; maybe TRBD2 (5 bases). There are 12 residues in the CDR3. Trimming cost V 6 bases and J 6 bases, with 8 bases left between them. Germline V gene sequence: CDR1 LGHDT, CDR2 YNNKEL (reference sequence). The CDR3 sequence: CASRAAAGELFF. CDR3 in DNA: TGTGCCAGCAGAGCAGCGGCCGGGGAGCTGTTTTTT.

V and J are TRBV12-3 or TRBV12-4 and TRBJ1-2; the D gene is possibly TRBD1 (5 bases). CDR3 size: 13 residues. V gave up 5 bases and J gave up 6 bases, with 13 bases separating them. The CDR3 protein is CASSIGEGDGYTF. CDR3 nucleotide sequence: TGTGCCAGCAGTATTGGGGAAGGGGATGGCTACACCTTC.

J is TRBJ1-1 and V is TRBV5-5; D call uncertain. Per the germline V gene, CDR1 is SGHKS and CDR2 is YYEKEE (reference sequence). The V end was cut by 3 bases, the J end by 1 base, with 10 bases between. The CDR3 extends over 14 amino acids. In DNA, the CDR3 is TGTGCCAGCAGCTGGGCCGCCCGGAACACTGAAGCTTTCTTT. Its translation: CASSWAARNTEAFF.

The chain joins TRBV19 to TRBJ1-5; 9 nucleotides match TRBD1. CDR1 LNHDA and CDR2 SQIVND come from the germline V gene (reference sequence). Trimming took 4 bases from V and 7 from J; bases not matched to a gene: 14. The CDR3 extends over 17 amino acids. The CDR3 DNA reads as TGTGCCAGTAGTACAGTACAGGGACAGGGTTTAGGCCAGCCCCAGCATTTT. This codes for CASSTVQGQGLGQPQHF.

The chain couples TRBV9 to TRBJ2-5, with 8 bases aligning to TRBD2. The germline V gene has CDR1 SGDLS and CDR2 YYNGEE. The CDR3 loop spans 15 amino acids. V was clipped by 0 bases and J by 2 bases; unmatched bases: 3. The CDR3 DNA is TGTGCCAGCAGCGTAGGTAGCGGGATTCAAGAGACCCAGTACTTC. Amino acid sequence: CASSVGSGIQETQYF.

This rearrangement joins TRBV28 to TRBJ1-3; a weak D match, TRBD1 (6 bases). The germline gives CDR1 MDHEN, CDR2 SYDVKM. Trimming stripped 2 bases from V and 4 bases from J, with 12 bases between. The CDR3 has 15 residues. The CDR3 sequence is CASSLLTGLGNTIYF. CDR3 sequence (DNA): TGTGCCAGCAGTTTACTGACAGGTCTCGGAAACACCATATATTTT.

The chain joins TRBV7-2 to TRBJ1-1; 8 bases line up with TRBD1. After removal of 1 base from V and 5 bases from J, the junction contained 6 bases not matched to a gene. Germline V gives CDR1 SGHTA, CDR2 FQGNSA. The CDR3 is 15 amino acids. CDR3 sequence (DNA): TGTGCCAGCAGCTTAGGGTCAGGGGGCGGGACTGAAGCTTTCTTT. It encodes CASSLGSGGGTEAFF.

The chain employs TRBV7-2 and TRBJ2-5; D is undetermined. This CDR3 region has 15 residues. The V and J ends lost 1 base and 5 bases respectively, with 14 bases between them. CDR1 and CDR2 (germline): SGHTA, FQGNSA. For the CDR3, the DNA is TGTGCCAGCAGCTTAGGTGGCGATGGAGTGGAGACCCAGTACTTC. Translated, it gives CASSLGGDGVETQYF.

J is TRBJ2-7 and V is TRBV7-2, with 7 bases fitting TRBD1. The CDR3 loop spans 15 amino acids. The germline V gene encodes CDR1 SGHTA and CDR2 FQGNSA. The V segment lost 5 bases and the J segment 2 bases; nucleotides outside the gene matches: 9. CDR3 sequence: CASSLRTGATYEQYF. The CDR3 region has the DNA TGTGCCAGCAGCCTCCGGACAGGAGCCACCTACGAGCAGTACTTC.

A word on this clone: The sample carries other DNA sequences with the same CDR3. This chain connects TRBV10-3 to TRBJ2-7, with 7 bases fitting TRBD1. The germline CDR1 and CDR2 sequences are ENHRY and SYGVKD. After removal of 2 bases from V and 1 base from J, the junction contained 2 bases not matched to a gene. The CDR3 covers 14 residues. The CDR3 is CAISETGQSYEQYF. The CDR3 region has the DNA TGTGCCATCAGTGAGACGGGACAGTCCTACGAGCAGTACTTC.

The J gene is TRBJ1-1, the V gene TRBV19, with 10 bases matching TRBD1. Germline lookup yields CDR1 LNHDA and CDR2 SQIVND (reference sequence). This CDR3 spans 14 amino acids. The junction had 3 bases not matched to a gene; V was cut back by 4 bases and J by 4 bases. The CDR3 here is CASSNRDRGTEAFF. The CDR3 DNA reads as TGTGCCAGTAGTAACCGGGACAGGGGCACTGAAGCTTTCTTT.

Only a few counts were recorded for this clone. The gene calls are TRBV3-1 (or the pseudogene TRBV3-2) and TRBJ1-2; D call uncertain. The germline gives CDR1 LGHDT, CDR2 YNNKEL (reference sequence). The V and J ends lost 1 base and 4 bases respectively, with 13 bases between them. The CDR3 totals 15 residues. The CDR3 region has the DNA TGTGCCAGCAGCCAAGGGCCCAGCGGATCCTATGGCTACACCTTC. Amino acids: CASSQGPSGSYGYTF.

This chain links TRBV5-1 with TRBJ1-3, with D unclear. Germline lookup yields CDR1 SGHRS and CDR2 YFSETQ. The CDR3 consists of 14 residues. V lost 1 base and J 4 bases, leaving 9 bases between the germline ends. This CDR3 is CASSLNARGNTIYF. The CDR3 DNA reads TGCGCCAGCAGCTTGAACGCCAGAGGAAACACCATATATTTT.

V usage is TRBV5-1 and J usage is TRBJ2-7, with D tentatively TRBD1 (5 bases). This CDR3 has 14 amino acids. Trimming cost V 4 bases and J 0 bases, with 11 bases left between them. Germline loops: CDR1 SGHRS, CDR2 YFSETQ. The CDR3 loop is CASSTGHNSYEQYF. The DNA of the CDR3 is TGCGCCAGCAGCACCGGACACAACTCCTACGAGCAGTACTTC.

V and J are TRBV6-2 or TRBV6-3 and TRBJ2-3, with TRBD2 as a possible D gene (6 bases). V shed 2 bases and J shed 1 base, with 16 bases lying between them. Germline CDR1 and CDR2: MNHEY and SVGEGT. This CDR3 has 17 amino acids. The CDR3 protein is CASSYGLGTRRTDTQYF. The CDR3 coding sequence is TGTGCCAGCAGTTACGGGTTGGGGACTCGACGCACAGATACGCAGTATTTT.

The gene calls are TRBV14 and TRBJ2-7, with 7 bases identical to TRBD1. With V trimmed by 1 base and J by 2 bases, 8 bases remained unmatched. Looked up from germline, CDR1 is SGHDN and CDR2 is FVKESK. CDR3 length: 16 amino acids. In nucleotides, the CDR3 is TGTGCCAGCAGCCAAGGTAGGGGGCAATCCCCCTACGAGCAGTACTTC. Amino acids: CASSQGRGQSPYEQYF.